The source of this TCR beta chain is a study of blood T cell repertoires in COVID-19. In the study overall: COVID-19 samples collected from the United States, Italy and Spain covered acute and convalescent phases. In each case, the material was cDNA or gDNA derived from T cells, B-cell-depleted T cells, or PBMCs.

In the original analysis: Counts of nucleated cells, estimated from reference gene primer amplification, were obtained. Sequencing was performed with immunoSEQ multiplex PCR; in TCRdb, only in-frame clones are kept and a portion is missing. That table furnishes V, J and clone size, whereas the DNA furnished D and trimming. Of approximately 220,000 clones listed, about nine tenths are singletons. Participants spanned ages about 18 to 100 years and resided in over 20 US areas. Germline CDR1 is MNHEY and CDR2 is SMNVEV (reference sequence). V lost 5 bases and J lost 2, with 15 bases in between. The CDR3 consists of 15 residues.

The material sequenced was PBMCs or T cells enriched from blood (not recorded which). This chain connects TRBV27 to TRBJ1-2; possibly TRBD1 for D (5 bases). This receptor was taken from a middle-aged woman with acute COVID-19. In DNA, the CDR3 is TGTGCCAGCAGTACTGACAGCTATTTCAACTATGGCTACACCTTC. Its protein is CASSTDSYFNYGYTF.